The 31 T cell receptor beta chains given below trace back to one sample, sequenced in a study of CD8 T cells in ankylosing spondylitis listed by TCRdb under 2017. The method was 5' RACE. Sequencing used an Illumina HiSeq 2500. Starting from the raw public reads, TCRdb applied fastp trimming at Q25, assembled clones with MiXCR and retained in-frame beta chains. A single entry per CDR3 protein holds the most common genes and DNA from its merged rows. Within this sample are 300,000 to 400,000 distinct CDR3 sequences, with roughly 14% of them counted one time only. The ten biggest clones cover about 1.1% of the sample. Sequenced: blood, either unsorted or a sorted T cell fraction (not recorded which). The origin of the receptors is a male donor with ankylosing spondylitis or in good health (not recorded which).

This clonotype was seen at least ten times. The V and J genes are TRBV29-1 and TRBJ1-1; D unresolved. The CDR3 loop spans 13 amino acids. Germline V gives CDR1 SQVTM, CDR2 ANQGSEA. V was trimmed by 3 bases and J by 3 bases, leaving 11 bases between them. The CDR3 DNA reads TGCAGCGTTGATGAGACGGGCTACACTGAAGCTTTCTTT. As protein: CSVDETGYTEAFF.

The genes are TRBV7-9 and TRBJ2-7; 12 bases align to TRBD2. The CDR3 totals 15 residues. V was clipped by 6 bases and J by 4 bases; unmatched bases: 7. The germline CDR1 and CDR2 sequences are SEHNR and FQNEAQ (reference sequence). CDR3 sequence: CASSPSGRAWYEQYF. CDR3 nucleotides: TGTGCCAGCAGTCCTAGCGGGAGGGCCTGGTACGAGCAGTACTTC.

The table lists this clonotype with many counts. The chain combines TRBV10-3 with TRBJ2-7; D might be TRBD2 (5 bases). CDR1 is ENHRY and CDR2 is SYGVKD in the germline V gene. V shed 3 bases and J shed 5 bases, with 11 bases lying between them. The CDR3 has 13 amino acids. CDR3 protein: CAISEIWGDEQYF. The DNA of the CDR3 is TGTGCCATCAGTGAAATATGGGGAGACGAGCAGTACTTC.

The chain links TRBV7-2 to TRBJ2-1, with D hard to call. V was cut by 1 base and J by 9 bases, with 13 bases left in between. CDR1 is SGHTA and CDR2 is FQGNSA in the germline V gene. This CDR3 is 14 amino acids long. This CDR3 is CASSLDFRIGEQFF. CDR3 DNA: TGTGCCAGCAGCTTAGATTTCCGAATCGGTGAGCAGTTCTTC.

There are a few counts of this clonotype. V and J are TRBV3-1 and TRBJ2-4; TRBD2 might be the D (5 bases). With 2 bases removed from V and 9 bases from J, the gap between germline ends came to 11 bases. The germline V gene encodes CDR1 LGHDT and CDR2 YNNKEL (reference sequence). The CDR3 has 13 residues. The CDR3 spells CASSQRGVGIQYF. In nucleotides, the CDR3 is TGTGCCAGCAGCCAACGGGGAGTCGGCATTCAGTACTTC.

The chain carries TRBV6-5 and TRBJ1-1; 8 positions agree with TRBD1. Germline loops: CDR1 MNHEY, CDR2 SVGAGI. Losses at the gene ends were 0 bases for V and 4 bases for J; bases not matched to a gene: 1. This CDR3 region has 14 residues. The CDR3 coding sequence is TGTGCCAGCAGTTACTCGGGACAGGCCACTGAAGCTTTCTTT. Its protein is CASSYSGQATEAFF.

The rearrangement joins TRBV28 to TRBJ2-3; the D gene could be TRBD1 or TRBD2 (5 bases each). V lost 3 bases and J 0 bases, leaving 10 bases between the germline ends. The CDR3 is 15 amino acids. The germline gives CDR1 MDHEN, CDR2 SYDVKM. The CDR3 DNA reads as TGTGCCAGCAGTTTCTCCGGGACGAGCACAGATACGCAGTATTTT. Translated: CASSFSGTSTDTQYF.

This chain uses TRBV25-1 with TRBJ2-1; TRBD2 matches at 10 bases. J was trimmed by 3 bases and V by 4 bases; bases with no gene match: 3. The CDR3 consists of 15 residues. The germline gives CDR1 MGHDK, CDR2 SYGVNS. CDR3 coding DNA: TGTGCCAGCAGTGGTACTAGCGGGAACTACAATGAGCAGTTCTTC. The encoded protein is CASSGTSGNYNEQFF.

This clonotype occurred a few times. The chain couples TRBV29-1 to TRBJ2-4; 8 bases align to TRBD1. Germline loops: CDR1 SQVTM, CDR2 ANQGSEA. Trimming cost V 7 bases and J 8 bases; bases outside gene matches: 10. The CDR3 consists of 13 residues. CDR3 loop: CSGTRQGADIQYF. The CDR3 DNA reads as TGCAGCGGCACGAGGCAGGGGGCCGACATTCAGTACTTC. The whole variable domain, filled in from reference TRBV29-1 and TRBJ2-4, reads SAVISQKPSRDICQRGTSLTIQCQVDSQVTMMFWYRQQPGQSLTLIATANQGSEATYESGFVIDKFPISRPNLTFSTLTVSNMSPEDSSIYLCSGTRQGADIQYFGAGTRLSVL.

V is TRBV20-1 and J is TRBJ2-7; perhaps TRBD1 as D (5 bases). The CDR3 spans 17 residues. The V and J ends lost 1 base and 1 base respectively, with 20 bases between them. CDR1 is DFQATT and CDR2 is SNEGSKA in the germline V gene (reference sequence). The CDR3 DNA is TGCAGTGCTAGAGGTTCCCGCAGGGCAATCGGTTCCTACGAGCAGTACTTC. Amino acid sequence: CSARGSRRAIGSYEQYF.

In DNA form, the CDR3 reads TGTGCCAGCAGTGCACACGCTAGCACAGATACGCAGTATTTT. Encoded protein: CASSAHASTDTQYF. The chain carries TRBV2 and TRBJ2-3; D is unresolved. Germline CDR1 reads SNHLY; CDR2 reads FYNNEI. CDR3 length equals 14 residues. V was trimmed by 4 bases and J by 0 bases, leaving 8 bases between them.

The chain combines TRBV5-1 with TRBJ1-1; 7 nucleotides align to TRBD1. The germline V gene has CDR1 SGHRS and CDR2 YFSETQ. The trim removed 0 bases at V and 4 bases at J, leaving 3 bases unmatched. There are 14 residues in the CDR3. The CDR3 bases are TGCGCCAGCAGCTTGGCCGGGGACAGCACTGAAGCTTTCTTT. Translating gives CASSLAGDSTEAFF.

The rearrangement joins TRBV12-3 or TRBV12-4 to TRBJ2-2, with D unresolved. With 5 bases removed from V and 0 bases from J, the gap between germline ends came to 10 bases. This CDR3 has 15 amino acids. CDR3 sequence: CASSLDTANTGELFF. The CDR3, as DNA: TGTGCCAGCAGTCTCGACACTGCGAACACCGGGGAGCTGTTTTTT.

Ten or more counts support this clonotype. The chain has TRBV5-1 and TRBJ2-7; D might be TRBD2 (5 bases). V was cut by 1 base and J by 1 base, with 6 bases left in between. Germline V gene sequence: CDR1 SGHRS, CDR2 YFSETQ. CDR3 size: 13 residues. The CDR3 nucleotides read TGCGCCAGCAGCTTGAGAGGGTCCTACGAGCAGTACTTC. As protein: CASSLRGSYEQYF.

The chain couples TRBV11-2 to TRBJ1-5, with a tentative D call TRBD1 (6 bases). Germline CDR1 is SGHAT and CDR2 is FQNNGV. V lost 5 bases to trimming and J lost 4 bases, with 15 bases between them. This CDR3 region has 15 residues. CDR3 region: CASSPTGTINQPQHF. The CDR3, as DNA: TGTGCCAGCAGCCCAACAGGGACCATTAATCAGCCCCAGCATTTT.

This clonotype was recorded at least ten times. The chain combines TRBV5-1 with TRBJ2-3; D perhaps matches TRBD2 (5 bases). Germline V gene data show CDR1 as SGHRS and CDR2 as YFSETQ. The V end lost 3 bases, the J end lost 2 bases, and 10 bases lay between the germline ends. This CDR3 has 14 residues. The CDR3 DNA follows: TGCGCCAGCAGCTCCGGACTTGCCACAGATACGCAGTATTTT. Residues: CASSSGLATDTQYF.

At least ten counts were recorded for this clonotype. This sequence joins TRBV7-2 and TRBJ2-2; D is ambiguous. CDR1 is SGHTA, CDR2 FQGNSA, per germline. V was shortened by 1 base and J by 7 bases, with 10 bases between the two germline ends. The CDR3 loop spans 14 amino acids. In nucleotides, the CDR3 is TGTGCCAGCAGCTTAGGTTTTCTCGGCGGGGAGCTGTTTTTT. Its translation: CASSLGFLGGELFF.

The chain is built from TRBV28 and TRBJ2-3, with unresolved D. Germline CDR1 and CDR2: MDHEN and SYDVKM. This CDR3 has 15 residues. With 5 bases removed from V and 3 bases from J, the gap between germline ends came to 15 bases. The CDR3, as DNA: TGTGCCAGCAGTACCCGTTGGGGATTAACAGATACGCAGTATTTT. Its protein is CASSTRWGLTDTQYF.

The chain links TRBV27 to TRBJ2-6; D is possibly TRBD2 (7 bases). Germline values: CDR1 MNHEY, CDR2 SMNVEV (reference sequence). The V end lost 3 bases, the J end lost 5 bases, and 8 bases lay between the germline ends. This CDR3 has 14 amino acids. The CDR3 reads CASSLGGRANVLTF. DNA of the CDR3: TGTGCCAGCAGTTTGGGGGGGCGGGCCAACGTCCTGACTTTC. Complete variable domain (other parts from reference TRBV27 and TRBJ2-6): EAQVTQNPRYLITVTGKKLTVTCSQNMNHEYMSWYRQDPGLGLRQIYYSMNVEVTDKGDVPEGYKVSRKEKRNFPLILESPSPNQTSLYFCASSLGGRANVLTFGAGSRLTVL.

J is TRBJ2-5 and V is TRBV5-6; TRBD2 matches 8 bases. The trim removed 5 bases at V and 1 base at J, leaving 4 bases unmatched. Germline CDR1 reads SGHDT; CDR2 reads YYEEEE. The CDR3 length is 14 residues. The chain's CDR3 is CASSAGGRQETQYF. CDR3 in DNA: TGTGCCAGCAGTGCGGGGGGCCGCCAAGAGACCCAGTACTTC.

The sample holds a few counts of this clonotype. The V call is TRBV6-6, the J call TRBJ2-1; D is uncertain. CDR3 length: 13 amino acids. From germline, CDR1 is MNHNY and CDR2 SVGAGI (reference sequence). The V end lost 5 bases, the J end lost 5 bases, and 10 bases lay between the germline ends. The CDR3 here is CASSLLSDNEQFF. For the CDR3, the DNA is TGTGCCAGCAGTCTCCTAAGTGACAATGAGCAGTTCTTC.

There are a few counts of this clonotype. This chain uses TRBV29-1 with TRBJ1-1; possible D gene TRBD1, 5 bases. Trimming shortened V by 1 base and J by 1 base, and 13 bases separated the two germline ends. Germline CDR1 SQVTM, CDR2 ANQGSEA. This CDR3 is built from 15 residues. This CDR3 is CSVEGIRGGNTEAFF. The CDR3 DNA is TGCAGCGTTGAAGGTATAAGGGGCGGGAACACTGAAGCTTTCTTT.

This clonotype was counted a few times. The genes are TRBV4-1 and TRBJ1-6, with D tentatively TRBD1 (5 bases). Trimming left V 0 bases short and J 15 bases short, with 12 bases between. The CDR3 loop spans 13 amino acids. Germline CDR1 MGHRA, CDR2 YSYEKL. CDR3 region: CASSQEVAGVLHF. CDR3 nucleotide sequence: TGCGCCAGCAGCCAAGAGGTCGCGGGGGTCCTCCACTTT.

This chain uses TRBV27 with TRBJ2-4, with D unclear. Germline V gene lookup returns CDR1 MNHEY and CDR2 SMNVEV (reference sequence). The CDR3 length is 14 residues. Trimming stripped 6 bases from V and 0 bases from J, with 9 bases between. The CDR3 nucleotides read TGTGCCAGCAGCCGTATGGTAGCCAAAAACATTCAGTACTTC. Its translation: CASSRMVAKNIQYF.

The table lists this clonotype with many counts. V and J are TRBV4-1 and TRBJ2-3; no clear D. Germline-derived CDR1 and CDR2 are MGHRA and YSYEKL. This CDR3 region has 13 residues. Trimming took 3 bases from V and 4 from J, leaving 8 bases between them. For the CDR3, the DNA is TGCGCCAGCAGCCATCCCACGGCAGATACGCAGTATTTT. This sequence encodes CASSHPTADTQYF.

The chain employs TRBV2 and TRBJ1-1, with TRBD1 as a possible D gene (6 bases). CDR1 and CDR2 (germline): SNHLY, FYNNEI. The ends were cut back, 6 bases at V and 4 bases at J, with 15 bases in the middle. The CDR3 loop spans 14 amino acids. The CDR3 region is CASRRYQGTTEAFF. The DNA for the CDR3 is TGTGCCAGCAGGAGATATCAGGGGACCACTGAAGCTTTCTTT.

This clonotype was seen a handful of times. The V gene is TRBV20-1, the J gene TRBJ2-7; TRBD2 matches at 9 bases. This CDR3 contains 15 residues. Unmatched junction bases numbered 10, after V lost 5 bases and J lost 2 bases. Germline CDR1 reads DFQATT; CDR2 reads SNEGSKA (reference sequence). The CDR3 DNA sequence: TGCAGTGCTCTGACCGCGGGAGGGCCACCCTACGAGCAGTACTTC. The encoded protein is CSALTAGGPPYEQYF.

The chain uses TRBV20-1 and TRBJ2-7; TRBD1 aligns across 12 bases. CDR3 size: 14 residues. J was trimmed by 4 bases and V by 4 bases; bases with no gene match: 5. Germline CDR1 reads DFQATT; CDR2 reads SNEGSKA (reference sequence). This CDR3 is CSATGGQGAYEQYF. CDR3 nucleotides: TGCAGTGCTACCGGGGGACAGGGGGCGTACGAGCAGTACTTC.

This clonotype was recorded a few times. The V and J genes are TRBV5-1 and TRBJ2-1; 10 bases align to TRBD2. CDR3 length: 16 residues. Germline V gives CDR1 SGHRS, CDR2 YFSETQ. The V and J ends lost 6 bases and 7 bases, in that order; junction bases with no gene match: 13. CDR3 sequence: CASTPSSGRLRNEQFF. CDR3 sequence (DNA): TGCGCCAGCACCCCGAGTAGCGGGAGGTTAAGGAATGAGCAGTTCTTC. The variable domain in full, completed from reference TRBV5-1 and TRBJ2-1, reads KAGVTQTPRYLIKTRGQQVTLSCSPISGHRSVSWYQQTPGQGLQFLFEYFSETQRNKGNFPGRFSGRQFSNSRSEMNVSTLELGDSALYLCASTPSSGRLRNEQFFGPGTRLTVL.

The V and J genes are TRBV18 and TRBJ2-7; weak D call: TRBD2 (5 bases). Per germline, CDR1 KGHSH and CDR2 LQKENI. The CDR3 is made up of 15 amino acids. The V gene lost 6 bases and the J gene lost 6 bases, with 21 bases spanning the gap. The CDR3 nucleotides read TGTGCCAGCTCCCCCGAGGGCGGATCATCACTCGAGCAGTACTTC. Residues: CASSPEGGSSLEQYF.

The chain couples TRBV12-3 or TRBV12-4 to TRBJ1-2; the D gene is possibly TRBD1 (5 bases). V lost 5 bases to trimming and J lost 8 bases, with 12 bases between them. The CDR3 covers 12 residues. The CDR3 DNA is TGTGCCAGCAGTCTAAGGGGCCGGGGCTACACCTTC. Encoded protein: CASSLRGRGYTF.